This TCR beta chain emerged from a study of T cell changes during pregnancy in multiple sclerosis. Clones were read by immunoSEQ multiplex PCR, and TCRdb kept only the in-frame ones, dropping some. Here the sample spans some 83,000 clones, about nine tenths being singletons. Germline values: CDR1 SGHAT, CDR2 FQNNGV. The CDR3 has 16 amino acids. V dropped 1 base and J dropped 7 bases, with 16 bases sitting between them. V is TRBV11-2 and J is TRBJ2-2, with a tentative D call TRBD2 (6 bases). The specimen was PBMCs, collected in the first trimester of pregnancy. This TCR was recovered from a female donor in good health, serving as a control in a pregnancy study. Some clones in this sample may be carry-over from other donors' samples. CDR3 region: CASSLGEVRSLGELFF. The CDR3 DNA reads TGTGCCAGCAGCTTAGGGGAGGTTCGGTCTCTCGGGGAGCTGTTTTTT.